This passage covers 20 T cell receptor beta chains from one sample sequenced in a study of a mutant IDH1 vaccine in newly diagnosed glioma. Time point here: week 11, during vaccination. In the vaccine, a single dose held 300 ug of the mutant IDH1 20-mer peptide, along with topical imiquimod. No antigen has been identified for these receptors. The protocol was immunoSEQ multiplex PCR, while the TCRdb copy is restricted to in-frame clones and leaves out a portion. This table has around 24,000 clones, about 80% appearing once. Material: PBMCs, obtained from a glioma patient whose treatment included an IDH1 peptide vaccine. These receptors were taken from a man aged 40-50 years with glioma.

The chain links TRBV4-2 to TRBJ2-7; 7 bases are shared with TRBD1. The junction had 8 bases not matched to a gene; V was cut back by 4 bases and J by 5 bases. Germline V gene data show CDR1 as LGHNA and CDR2 as YNFKEQ. CDR3 length: 14 residues. In DNA form, the CDR3 reads TGTGCCAGCAGCCCTGGGACAGAACTTAACGAGCAGTACTTC. Its protein is CASSPGTELNEQYF.

This chain connects TRBV7-9 to TRBJ2-5, with D possibly matching TRBD2 (5 bases). The CDR3 has 13 amino acids. Trimming took off 3 bases at V and 4 bases at J, with 9 bases between the two ends. Germline CDR1 reads SEHNR; CDR2 reads FQNEAQ (reference sequence). CDR3 nucleotide sequence: TGTGCCAGCAGCTTGGACTGGGTAGAGACCCAGTACTTC. Translated, it gives CASSLDWVETQYF.

V usage is TRBV5-4 and J usage is TRBJ2-7, with TRBD1 matching over 10 bases. This CDR3 is built from 15 residues. After removal of 2 bases from V and 7 bases from J, the junction contained 9 bases not matched to a gene. The germline gives CDR1 SGHNT, CDR2 YYREEE (reference sequence). CDR3 bases: TGTGCCAGCAGCTTACCGGGACAGGGGATCGGAGAGCAGTACTTC. Translated: CASSLPGQGIGEQYF.

The chain joins TRBV27 to TRBJ2-1; 8 bases fit TRBD1. Germline-derived CDR1 and CDR2 are MNHEY and SMNVEV (reference sequence). This CDR3 has 13 residues. V lost 9 bases and J lost 10; bases outside the gene matches: 11. Written as DNA, the CDR3 is TGTGCCAGTCGCCAGGGGGCAAAAGGAGAGCAGTTCTTC. It encodes CASRQGAKGEQFF.

The chain has TRBV19 and TRBJ2-7; 9 bases match TRBD2. The germline gives CDR1 LNHDA, CDR2 SQIVND (reference sequence). J gave up 2 bases and V 3 bases, and 5 bases lay outside the gene matches. The CDR3 loop spans 15 amino acids. DNA of the CDR3: TGTGCCAGTAGTATGGCGGGAGGGGCCGCCTACGAGCAGTACTTC. Residues: CASSMAGGAAYEQYF.

CDR3 sequence (DNA): TGTGCCAGCAGCCCGGGGGGGAGCTATGGCTACACCTTC. Translating gives CASSPGGSYGYTF. This chain joins TRBV7-2 and TRBJ1-2, with D possibly matching TRBD1 (5 bases). V was pared by 5 bases and J by 4 bases, with 11 bases between. The CDR3 is 13 amino acids. The V gene's germline CDR1 is SGHTA and CDR2 FQGNSA. Full variable domain (remainder filled in from reference TRBV7-2 and TRBJ1-2): GAGVSQSPSNKVTEKGKDVELRCDPISGHTALYWYRQSLGQGLEFLIYFQGNSAPDKSGLPSDRFSAERTGGSVSTLTIQRTQQEDSAVYLCASSPGGSYGYTFGSGTRLTVV.

This clone was recorded once. V and J are TRBV5-4 and TRBJ2-3; TRBD2 matches 7 bases. CDR1 is SGHNT, CDR2 YYREEE, per germline (reference sequence). The CDR3 has 15 residues. With 1 base clipped from V and 5 bases from J, the junction kept 7 bases outside the gene matches. The CDR3 DNA sequence: TGTGCCAGCAGCTTGAGGGGAGGGACTCGAGATACGCAGTATTTT. It specifies CASSLRGGTRDTQYF.

The chain recombines TRBV18 with TRBJ1-1; 7 nucleotides line up with TRBD1. Trimming took 0 bases from V and 0 from J; bases not matched to a gene: 7. CDR1 KGHSH and CDR2 LQKENI come from the germline V gene. This CDR3 is 17 amino acids long. CDR3 region: CASSPPPTGIMNTEAFF. The DNA of the CDR3 is TGTGCCAGCTCACCACCCCCGACAGGGATCATGAACACTGAAGCTTTCTTT. Filled out from reference TRBV18 and TRBJ1-1, the complete variable domain reads NAGVMQNPRHLVRRRGQEARLRCSPMKGHSHVYWYRQLPEEGLKFMVYLQKENIIDESGMPKERFSAEFPKEGPSILRIQQVVRGDSAAYFCASSPPPTGIMNTEAFFGQGTRLTVV.

Regarding this clone: The identical CDR3 is also encoded by other nucleotide sequences in the sample. This chain joins TRBV7-2 and TRBJ2-5; 8 bases map to TRBD2. CDR1 is SGHTA and CDR2 is FQGNSA in the germline V gene. This CDR3 is 13 amino acids long. V was clipped by 6 bases and J by 5 bases; unmatched bases: 5. The CDR3 DNA reads TGTGCCAGCAGTTTTACGGGGGGGGAGACCCAGTACTTC. Protein: CASSFTGGETQYF.

This clone was seen only a few times. The rearrangement links TRBV4-3 to TRBJ2-3, with 13 nucleotides matching TRBD2. The CDR3 is 18 amino acids. CDR1 is LGHNA, CDR2 YSLEER, per germline. The J segment lost 0 bases and the V segment lost 4 bases, leaving 7 bases of the junction unmatched. CDR3: CASSPGLAGASSTDTQYF. CDR3 in DNA: TGCGCCAGCAGCCCCGGACTAGCGGGAGCGTCAAGCACAGATACGCAGTATTTT.

The sample holds one count of this clone. The V call is TRBV11-2, the J call TRBJ1-6; D is unresolved. This CDR3 contains 17 residues. Between the trimmed V and J ends, which lost 1 base and 0 bases, there was a span of 10 bases. Germline CDR1 and CDR2: SGHAT and FQNNGV. The DNA of the CDR3 is TGTGCCAGCAGCTTAGCGGCAGCGAGCTCCTATAATTCACCCCTCCACTTT. It encodes CASSLAAASSYNSPLHF.

The chain carries TRBV19 and TRBJ1-3, with D possibly being TRBD1 (5 bases). The CDR3 is made up of 17 amino acids. Between the trimmed V and J ends, which lost 3 bases and 7 bases, there was a span of 22 bases. Germline loops: CDR1 LNHDA, CDR2 SQIVND (reference sequence). Here the CDR3 DNA reads TGTGCCAGTAGTATCTCCCGGGGTCAGGGTAAGGGGAACACCATATATTTT. Translated, it gives CASSISRGQGKGNTIYF.

The chain couples TRBV4-3 to TRBJ2-1, with 8 bases lining up with TRBD1. Germline assignment: CDR1 LGHNA and CDR2 YSLEER. The V and J ends lost 3 bases and 2 bases, in that order; junction bases with no gene match: 6. The CDR3 spans 16 residues. The CDR3 loop reads CASSQNRGQAYNEQFF. DNA for the CDR3: TGCGCCAGCAGCCAGAACCGGGGACAGGCCTACAATGAGCAGTTCTTC.

This clone came up once. The V and J genes are TRBV19 and TRBJ2-1; the match to TRBD1 covers 12 bases. V dropped 7 bases and J dropped 5; count of bases not matched to a gene: 18. Germline loops: CDR1 LNHDA, CDR2 SQIVND (reference sequence). The CDR3 is made up of 19 amino acids. In nucleotides, the CDR3 is TGTGCCAGTATGCCCCGGGACAGGGGGCCCCTACTTCTGAACAATGAGCAGTTCTTC. It encodes CASMPRDRGPLLLNNEQFF.

The rearrangement joins TRBV5-6 to TRBJ2-3; TRBD2 matches 11 bases. The CDR3 has 18 residues. Germline CDR1 SGHDT, CDR2 YYEEEE. The trim removed 1 base at V and 1 base at J, leaving 8 bases unmatched. The CDR3 protein is CASSLSIGTSGGTDTQYF. DNA for the CDR3: TGTGCCAGCAGCTTGAGTATAGGGACTAGCGGTGGCACAGATACGCAGTATTTT. The full variable domain, in which reference TRBV5-6 and TRBJ2-3 provide the parts outside the CDR3, is DAGVTQSPTHLIKTRGQQVTLRCSPKSGHDTVSWYQQALGQGPQFIFQYYEEEERQRGNFPDRFSGHQFPNYSSELNVNALLLGDSALYLCASSLSIGTSGGTDTQYFGPGTRLTVL.

The CDR3 DNA follows: TGTGCCAGCTCATCCTATCCTTCCGGGACGCGCGAGCAGTACGTC. Translated, it gives CASSSYPSGTREQYV. The chain carries TRBV18 and TRBJ2-7, with D perhaps being TRBD1 or TRBD2 (5 bases each). The germline gives CDR1 KGHSH, CDR2 LQKENI. The CDR3 loop spans 15 amino acids. Trimming took 5 bases from V and 6 from J, leaving 20 bases between them.

The chain couples TRBV2 to TRBJ2-7; D may be TRBD1 (5 bases). The V end was cut by 8 bases, the J end by 2 bases, with 10 bases between. CDR3 size: 12 residues. The germline V gene encodes CDR1 SNHLY and CDR2 FYNNEI. This chain's CDR3 is CASSSDTYEQYV. The CDR3 nucleotides read TGTGCCAGCTCCTCGGACACCTACGAGCAGTACGTC.

The chain couples TRBV4-3 to TRBJ2-1, with 11 bases matching TRBD2. The V gene end was trimmed by 3 bases and the J gene end by 1 base; junction bases not matched to a gene: 17. CDR1 is LGHNA, CDR2 YSLEER, per germline. This CDR3 comprises 21 residues. The CDR3 DNA reads TGCGCCAGCAGCCAGAGTTTGATTAGCGGGAGGGCCGATATTTCCTACAATGAGCAGTTCTTC. Translated: CASSQSLISGRADISYNEQFF.

This clone was seen only a few times. CDR3 nucleotides: TGTGCCAGCAGTGACAGGCGGGCGAACACCGGGGAGCTGTTTTTT. Protein sequence: CASSDRRANTGELFF. This chain joins TRBV2 and TRBJ2-2; D may be TRBD2 (5 bases). The V and J ends lost 3 bases and 0 bases respectively, with 8 bases between them. Germline-derived CDR1 and CDR2 are SNHLY and FYNNEI. This CDR3 has 15 amino acids.

The chain combines TRBV7-5 with TRBJ1-4. TRBV7-5 is a recognized pseudogene. The CDR3 consists of 14 residues. The CDR3 coding sequence is TGTGCCAGGAGACTAAGGGCAACTAATGAAAAACTGTTTTTT. Its protein product is CARRLRATNEKLFF.